This TCR beta chain came from a study of blood T cell repertoires in COVID-19. TCRdb's copy holds only in-frame clones and misses some; the assay was immunoSEQ multiplex PCR. The sample has roughly 400,000 clones; nearly 90% are singletons. This CDR3 comprises 14 residues. Germline loops: CDR1 SGHVS, CDR2 FQNEAQ. Trimming shortened V by 7 bases and J by 9 bases, and 16 bases separated the two germline ends. The chain carries TRBV7-8 and TRBJ1-6, with D perhaps matching TRBD1 (6 bases). This receptor was taken from a woman between 18 and 29 years old who had been exposed to COVID-19. The sequenced sample consisted of PBMCs or T cells enriched from blood (not recorded which). The CDR3 spells CASTPPGGRSPLHF. In DNA, the CDR3 is TGTGCCAGCACCCCTCCGGGGGGCCGTTCACCCCTCCACTTT.